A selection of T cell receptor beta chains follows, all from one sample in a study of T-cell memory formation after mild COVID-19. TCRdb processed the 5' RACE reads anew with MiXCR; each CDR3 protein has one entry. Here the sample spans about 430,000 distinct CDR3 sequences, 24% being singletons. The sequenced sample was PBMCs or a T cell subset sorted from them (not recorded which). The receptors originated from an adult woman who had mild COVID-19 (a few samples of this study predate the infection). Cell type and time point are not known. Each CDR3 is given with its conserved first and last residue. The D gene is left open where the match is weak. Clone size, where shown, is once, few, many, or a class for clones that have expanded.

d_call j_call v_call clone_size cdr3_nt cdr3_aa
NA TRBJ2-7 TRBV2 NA TGTGCCAGCAGTGAAAGAGGGGGGTTGACATCTTACGAGCAGTACTTC CASSERGGLTSYEQYF
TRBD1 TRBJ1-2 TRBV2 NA TGTGCCGGAGAGGGACAGGGAATAGGCTATGGCTACACCTTC CAGEGQGIGYGYTF
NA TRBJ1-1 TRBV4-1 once TGCGCCAGCAGCCGAGTGACAGCGAACACTGAAGCTTTCTTT CASSRVTANTEAFF
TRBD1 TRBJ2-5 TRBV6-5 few TGTGCCAGCAGTTTATCCGCAGGGGGACGAGAGACCCAGTACTTC CASSLSAGGRETQYF
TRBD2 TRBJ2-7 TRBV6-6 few TGTGCCAGCAGCGGCGGGCCTAGCGGGAATATCGGGGCCTACGAGCAGTACTTC CASSGGPSGNIGAYEQYF
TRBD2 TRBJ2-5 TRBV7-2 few TGTGCCAGCAGCTATAGCGGGAGATGGGAGACCCAGTACTTC CASSYSGRWETQYF
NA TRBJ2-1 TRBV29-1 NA TGCAGCGTTGTAGCCCAGGGGCAGAACTACAATGAGCAGTTCTTC CSVVAQGQNYNEQFF
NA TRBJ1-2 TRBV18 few TGTGCCAGCTCACCTGTGGACAGCCGACTAGGAAAAAACTATGGCTACACCTTC CASSPVDSRLGKNYGYTF
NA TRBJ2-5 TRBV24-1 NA TGTGCCACCCCGTTGGGGGACCAGTACTTC CATPLGDQYF
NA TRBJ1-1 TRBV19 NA TGTGCCAGTAGTCGGGACAAGAACACTGAAGCTTTCTTT CASSRDKNTEAFF
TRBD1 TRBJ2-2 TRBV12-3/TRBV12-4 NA TGTGCCAGCAGTTTAGCGGGACAGGGGTTTACCGCTGCCGGGGAGCTGTTTTTT CASSLAGQGFTAAGELFF
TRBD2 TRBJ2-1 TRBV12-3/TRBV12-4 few TGTGCCAGCAGCAGACTAGCGGGGCACAATGAGCAGTTCTTC CASSRLAGHNEQFF
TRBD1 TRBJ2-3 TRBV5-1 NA TGCGCCAGCAGCTACGACAGGGGGGCAACAGATACGCAGTATTTT CASSYDRGATDTQYF
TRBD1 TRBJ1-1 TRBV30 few TGTGCCTGGATAAGGGGGCTCACTGAAGCTTTCTTT CAWIRGLTEAFF
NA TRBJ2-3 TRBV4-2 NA TGTGCCAGCAGCCAAGATAGGTTCCCCCACGGGGTAGCCACAGATACGCAGTATTTT CASSQDRFPHGVATDTQYF
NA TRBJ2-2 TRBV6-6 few TGTGCCAGCAAAGAAGAAAACACCGGGGAGCTGTTTTTT CASKEENTGELFF
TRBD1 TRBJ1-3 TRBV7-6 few TGTGCCAGCAGCTTAGAGTGGGGACAGTCCCCTGGAAACACCATATATTTT CASSLEWGQSPGNTIYF
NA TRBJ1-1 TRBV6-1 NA TGTGCCGGCACCGAATTCGGTGGGGAAACTGAAGCTTTCTTT CAGTEFGGETEAFF
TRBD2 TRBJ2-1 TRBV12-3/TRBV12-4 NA TGTGCCAGCAGGCCTCGACTAGCGGGAGGGTCCTACAATGAGCAGTTCTTC CASRPRLAGGSYNEQFF
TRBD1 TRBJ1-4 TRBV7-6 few TGTGCCAGCAGCTCCACGGACAGGGAGGGCGAAAAACTGTTTTTT CASSSTDREGEKLFF
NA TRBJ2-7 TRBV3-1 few TGTGCCAGCAGCCTTAACCAAGGGTCGGTCGAGCAGTACTTC CASSLNQGSVEQYF
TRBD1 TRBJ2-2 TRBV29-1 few TGCAGCGTTGTTCCGGGACAGGGGGCGGACACCGGGGAGCTGTTTTTT CSVVPGQGADTGELFF
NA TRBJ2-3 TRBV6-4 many TGTGCCAGCAGTGTATCAGCGGCCTCGGGCACAGATACGCAGTATTTT CASSVSAASGTDTQYF
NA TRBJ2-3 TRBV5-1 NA TGCGCCAGCGGACGGGAGTACACAGATACGCAGTATTTT CASGREYTDTQYF
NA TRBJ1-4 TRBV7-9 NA TGTGCCAGCAGCTTAATTGCAACTAATGAAAAACTGTTTTTT CASSLIATNEKLFF
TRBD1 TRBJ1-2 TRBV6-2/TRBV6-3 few TGTGCCAGCAGTCGGGACAGGGTGAACTATGGCTACACCTTC CASSRDRVNYGYTF
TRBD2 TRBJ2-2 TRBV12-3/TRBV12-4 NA TGTGCCAGCAGTTTCGCGGGGGCGAACACCGGGGAGCTGTTTTTT CASSFAGANTGELFF
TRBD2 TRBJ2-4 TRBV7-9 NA TGTGCCAGCAGCCCTCTAGCGGAGGGTGGAAACATTCAGTACTTC CASSPLAEGGNIQYF
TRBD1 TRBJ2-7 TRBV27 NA TGTGCCAGCAGTTCCTCTCGGGGCCTACAGGGGAAGCAGTACTTC CASSSSRGLQGKQYF
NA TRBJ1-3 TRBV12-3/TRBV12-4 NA TGTGCCAGCAGTTTAGAAAGAGGTTTTGGAAACACCATATATTTT CASSLERGFGNTIYF
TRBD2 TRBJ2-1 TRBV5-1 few TGCGCCAGCAGGGTGACTAGCGGTGTTTATAGCTCCTACAATGAGCAGTTCTTC CASRVTSGVYSSYNEQFF
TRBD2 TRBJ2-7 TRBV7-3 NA TGTGCCAGCAGCTTCCTAGCGGGAGGCAATTACGAGCAGTACTTC CASSFLAGGNYEQYF
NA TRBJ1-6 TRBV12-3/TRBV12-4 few TGTGCCAGCAGGGCCGGGACACACTATAATTCACCCCTCCACTTT CASRAGTHYNSPLHF
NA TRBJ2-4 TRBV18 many TGTGCCAGCTCACCACCGTCAGGGTCCCTGGACTTC CASSPPSGSLDF
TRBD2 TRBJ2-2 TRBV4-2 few TGTGCCAGCAGCCAAGCGGCTAGCGGGGGAAACACCGGGGAGCTGTTTTTT CASSQAASGGNTGELFF
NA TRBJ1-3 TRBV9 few TGTGCCAGCAGCCCGGGACATTCGACGGGAAACACCATATATTTT CASSPGHSTGNTIYF
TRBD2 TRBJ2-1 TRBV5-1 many TGCGCCAGCGGCCCGCGCGGGAGTGAGAGTGAGCAGTTCTTC CASGPRGSESEQFF
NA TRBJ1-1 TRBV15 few TGTGCCACCAGCAGAGATGGTAGCGAACGGAACACTGAAGCTTTCTTT CATSRDGSERNTEAFF
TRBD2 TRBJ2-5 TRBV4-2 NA TGTGCCAGCAGCCAAGGCAGAGGGATAGCGGGGGGGATGGAGGAGACCCAGTACTTC CASSQGRGIAGGMEETQYF
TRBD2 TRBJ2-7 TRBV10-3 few TGTGCAGTCGCCGCAGAGACTAGCGTTAGTGTGCAGTACTTC CAVAAETSVSVQYF
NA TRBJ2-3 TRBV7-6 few TGTGCCAGCAGCTTAGCGGACCGCACAGATACGCAGTATTTT CASSLADRTDTQYF
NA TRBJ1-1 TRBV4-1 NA TGCGCCAGCAGCCACCCGGGCGGGGGCGCAGACACTGAAGCTTTCTTT CASSHPGGGADTEAFF